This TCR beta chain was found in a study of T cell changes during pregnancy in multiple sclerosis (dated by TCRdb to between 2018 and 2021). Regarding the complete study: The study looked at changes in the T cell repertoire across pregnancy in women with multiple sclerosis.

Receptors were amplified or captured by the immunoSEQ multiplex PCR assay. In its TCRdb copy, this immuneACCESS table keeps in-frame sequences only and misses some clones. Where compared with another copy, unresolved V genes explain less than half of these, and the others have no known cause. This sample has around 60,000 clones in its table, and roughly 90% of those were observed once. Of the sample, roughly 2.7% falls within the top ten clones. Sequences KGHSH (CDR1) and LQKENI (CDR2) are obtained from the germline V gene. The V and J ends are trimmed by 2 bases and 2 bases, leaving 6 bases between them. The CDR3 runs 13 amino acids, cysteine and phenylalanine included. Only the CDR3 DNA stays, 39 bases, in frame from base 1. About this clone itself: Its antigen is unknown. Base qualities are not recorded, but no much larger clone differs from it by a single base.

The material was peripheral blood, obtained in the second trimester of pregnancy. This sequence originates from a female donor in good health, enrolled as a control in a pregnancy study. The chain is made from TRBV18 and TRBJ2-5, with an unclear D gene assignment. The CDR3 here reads CASSPVSQETQYF. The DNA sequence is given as TGTGCCAGCTCACCAGTCTCGCAAGAGACCCAGTACTTC.